Included here is one T cell receptor (beta chain) sequence, with context. For every donor, one blood sample of 2.5 ml was drawn. This specimen belongs to a study of monozygotic twins with inflammatory bowel disease. TCRdb reworked the 5' RACE reads into one entry per CDR3 protein, no DNA. Across under 150,000 distinct CDR3 sequences, the top ten clones capture 2% to 3% of the sample. The V gene's germline CDR1 is ENHRY and CDR2 SYGVKD. The CDR3 consists of 15 residues. The clonotype comes from a human donor with ulcerative colitis or Crohn's disease, or a healthy co-twin of an affected twin (not recorded which). Sequences were obtained from blood. The chain couples TRBV10-3 to TRBJ2-3; TCRdb lists TRBD2, though no DNA is available to test this call. CDR3 sequence reads: CATHGLADLTDTQYF.